These 15 T cell receptor beta chains originate from one sample sequenced in a study of cytomegalovirus exposure and HLA in healthy donors. PCR primers comprised 60 Vbeta and 13 Jbeta primers. Using immunoSEQ multiplex PCR, the repertoire was profiled, and TCRdb retains in-frame clones only, with some absent. Among about 95,000 clones listed, 65% to 90% were seen once. Sequencing was done on a sample of PBMCs. Source of these receptors: a man aged 30 to 39 in good health and CMV-seropositive.

The rearrangement joins TRBV7-2 to TRBJ2-1, with 7 bases fitting TRBD2. This CDR3 is 14 amino acids long. CDR1 SGHTA and CDR2 FQGNSA come from the germline V gene. The ends lost 4 bases at V and 7 bases at J; junction bases unmatched: 7. The CDR3 spells CASSSRAGENEQFF. The CDR3 region has the DNA TGTGCCAGCAGCTCGAGGGCGGGGGAGAATGAGCAGTTCTTC.

V gene TRBV6-6 combines with J gene TRBJ2-3, with a weak D call TRBD1 (5 bases). CDR1 and CDR2 (germline): MNHNY, SVGAGI (reference sequence). Trimming shortened V by 6 bases and J by 1 base, and 8 bases separated the two germline ends. This CDR3 is built from 13 residues. The CDR3 DNA sequence: TGTGCCAGCAGACCCAGGGGCACAGATACGCAGTATTTT. It yields the protein CASRPRGTDTQYF.

The genes are TRBV7-8 and TRBJ2-1; 9 nucleotides match TRBD1. The junction had 11 bases not matched to a gene; V was cut back by 5 bases and J by 0 bases. The CDR3 consists of 18 residues. Germline CDR1 and CDR2: SGHVS and FQNEAQ. The CDR3 reads CASSPTTTGGGSYNEQFF. The DNA for the CDR3 is TGTGCCAGCAGCCCCACCACGACAGGGGGAGGCTCCTACAATGAGCAGTTCTTC.

J is TRBJ2-3 and V is TRBV27, with TRBD2 identical over 8 bases. Trimming removed 0 bases from V and 3 bases from J; junction bases left unmatched: 2. CDR1 MNHEY and CDR2 SMNVEV come from the germline V gene (reference sequence). The CDR3 extends over 15 amino acids. CDR3 nucleotides: TGTGCCAGCAGTTTATCGGGCGGGGGGACAGATACGCAGTATTTT. Translation gives CASSLSGGGTDTQYF.

The rearrangement uses TRBV14 and TRBJ1-1; D remains unclear. The V gene lost 3 bases and the J gene lost 0 bases, with 8 bases spanning the gap. The length of the CDR3 is 14 residues. CDR1 and CDR2 (germline): SGHDN, FVKESK. The DNA for the CDR3 is TGTGCCAGCAGCCACCGCCAGTTGAACACTGAAGCTTTCTTT. This gives the protein CASSHRQLNTEAFF.

The CDR3 DNA reads TGTGCCAGCAGTCGAGGACAACTCGCCGAGCAGTACTTC. It translates to CASSRGQLAEQYF. The gene calls are TRBV25-1 and TRBJ2-7, with D possibly TRBD1 on 5 matching bases. The length of the CDR3 is 13 residues. V was shortened by 5 bases and J by 6 bases, with 14 bases between the two germline ends. Germline V gene sequence: CDR1 MGHDK, CDR2 SYGVNS.

V gene TRBV4-1 combines with J gene TRBJ2-1; maybe TRBD2 (5 bases). Per the germline V gene, CDR1 is MGHRA and CDR2 is YSYEKL. V lost 4 bases and J lost 2, with 18 bases in between. The length of the CDR3 is 17 residues. This chain's CDR3 is CASSPPTDSEPYNEQFF. Here the CDR3 DNA reads TGCGCCAGCAGCCCCCCGACTGATAGCGAGCCCTACAATGAGCAGTTCTTC.

The rearrangement uses TRBV19 and TRBJ2-7; D call uncertain. The CDR3 totals 14 residues. Germline values: CDR1 LNHDA, CDR2 SQIVND (reference sequence). V was cut by 5 bases and J by 0 bases, with 11 bases left in between. CDR3 nucleotides: TGTGCCAGTAGTTCCGGGTCCCACTCCTACGAGCAGTACTTC. This encodes CASSSGSHSYEQYF.

Comment on this clone: Other DNA sequences in the same sample also yield this CDR3. In DNA form, the CDR3 reads TGTGCCAGCAGCTTGGCCGGGGGGAATCAGCCCCAGCATTTT. Translating gives CASSLAGGNQPQHF. The chain joins TRBV5-5 to TRBJ1-5; D is perhaps TRBD1 (5 bases). Between the trimmed V and J ends, which lost 0 bases and 4 bases, there was a span of 8 bases. Germline V CDR1 and CDR2: SGHKS, YYEKEE (reference sequence). The CDR3 extends over 14 amino acids.

This chain links TRBV30 with TRBJ2-1; 9 positions match TRBD2. The germline V gene has CDR1 GTSNPN and CDR2 SVGIG (reference sequence). V lost 5 bases, J lost 6 bases, and 8 bases stayed unmatched. The CDR3 contains 14 residues. The CDR3 is CAWSWGGRGNEQFF. The DNA for the CDR3 is TGTGCCTGGTCCTGGGGCGGGAGGGGCAATGAGCAGTTCTTC.

The chain couples TRBV18 to TRBJ2-6; a weak D match, TRBD2 (6 bases). The V gene lost 3 bases and the J gene lost 0 bases, with 18 bases spanning the gap. Germline assignment: CDR1 KGHSH and CDR2 LQKENI. This CDR3 is 19 amino acids long. Here the CDR3 reads CASSPRWEVAYSGANVLTF. The CDR3 region has the DNA TGTGCCAGCTCACCGCGTTGGGAGGTGGCCTACTCTGGGGCCAACGTCCTGACTTTC.

V is TRBV11-2 and J is TRBJ2-3; 9 bases are a match to TRBD1. Losses at the gene ends were 5 bases for V and 14 bases for J; bases not matched to a gene: 17. CDR1 SGHAT and CDR2 FQNNGV come from the germline V gene. The CDR3 runs 15 residues. The CDR3 here is CASSPRGQGLLWGYF. The DNA for the CDR3 is TGTGCCAGCAGCCCTAGGGGACAGGGACTACTCTGGGGGTATTTT.

The DNA of the CDR3 is TGTGCCAGCAGGAGAGGGACTAGCGGGAGAACCGGGGAGCTGTTTTTT. Translation gives CASRRGTSGRTGELFF. The J gene is TRBJ2-2, the V gene TRBV2; 14 bases line up with TRBD2. Germline V CDR1 and CDR2: SNHLY, FYNNEI. The CDR3 loop spans 16 amino acids. Unmatched junction bases numbered 5, after V lost 6 bases and J lost 5 bases. The entire variable domain, with the rest obtained from reference TRBV2 and TRBJ2-2, is as follows: EPEVTQTPSHQVTQMGQEVILRCVPISNHLYFYWYRQILGQKVEFLVSFYNNEISEKSEIFDDQFSVERPDGSNFTLKIRSTKLEDSAMYFCASRRGTSGRTGELFFGEGSRLTVL.

The rearrangement links TRBV2 to TRBJ2-3, with 7 nucleotides matching TRBD1. The CDR3 length is 15 residues. The germline CDR1 and CDR2 sequences are SNHLY and FYNNEI. Trimming at V came to 7 bases and at J to 0 bases, leaving 7 bases not matched to a gene. The CDR3 sequence: CASTMDRPSTDTQYF. DNA of the CDR3: TGTGCCAGCACCATGGACAGGCCTAGCACAGATACGCAGTATTTT.

The chain is built from TRBV6-5 and TRBJ2-2; weak D call: TRBD1 (5 bases). The CDR3 contains 15 residues. Between the trimmed V and J ends, which lost 2 bases and 0 bases, there was a span of 7 bases. CDR1 is MNHEY and CDR2 is SVGAGI in the germline V gene. The CDR3 sequence is CASSYRGSNTGELFF. As DNA, the CDR3 is TGTGCCAGCAGTTACAGGGGCTCGAACACCGGGGAGCTGTTTTTT.